This T cell receptor beta chain was captured by sequencing in a study of tumor-infiltrating lymphocytes in primary liver carcinoma (dated by TCRdb to about 2017). General notes on the study: Surgical resection was performed in China between 2015 and early 2016 on about 5 patients with histopathologically diagnosed primary liver carcinoma. Of the five patients (three men and two women, aged 30 to 69 years), four had hepatocellular carcinoma and one had combined HCC and intrahepatic cholangiocarcinoma. Tumors of the five patients were stage T1-T3 N0M0 with maximum diameters of about 4.2 to 10 cm. Samples yielded roughly 3.5 to 7.13 million productive TCRbeta reads; read depth did not differ significantly between tissue types. TCRbeta repertoire sequencing, expression microarrays and whole-exome sequencing were combined in the study across five regions of each liver tumor, with adjacent normal tissue and blood also included. TCRbeta repertoire sequencing covered 35 or so specimens from 5 patients: around 25 tumor regions, 5 adjacent noncancerous liver tissues and 5 peripheral blood samples. Technical replicate repertoires showed high reproducibility, with mean shared-clone rates approximately 0.87 and correlation coefficients above 0.95. Broad study findings and their caveats: Only the TCR beta chain was sequenced, which likely underestimates true repertoire diversity because unpaired alpha chains were not captured. Since the samples were bulk and unsorted, there was no way to compare CD4+ and CD8+ T cell repertoires. The study included only four to six patients, and the authors note findings should be validated in a larger study. Repertoire overlap was found to be higher between tumor regions (mean roughly 36%) than between tumor-adjacent (about 17%) or tumor-blood (around 15%) pairs, consistent with antigen-driven expansion. The top 250 clones accounted for a significantly greater share of the repertoire in tumors than in blood (p = 0.039).

The CDR3 holds 15 amino acids from the cysteine to the phenylalanine. The CDR3 DNA has 45 bases and is translated from base 1. The germline V gene (reference sequence) supplies CDR1 WNHNN and CDR2 SYGVQD. V loses 5 bases of germline sequence and J loses 12 bases, and the interval between the two ends is 23 bases. Using a constant-region primer and ProtoScript II reverse transcriptase, TCRbeta-specific cDNA was reverse-transcribed from about 0.45 ug total RNA. Construction of the TCRbeta libraries relied on three nested rounds of multiplex PCR, following a slightly modified ARM-PCR procedure. The first two PCR rounds used multiplex TRBV1-TRBV30 forward primers with a Cbeta reverse primer, each for 10 cycles. Sample barcodes and Illumina adapters were added in a final 25-cycle PCR with Deep VentR polymerase. Before sequencing, amplicons of 200-500 bp were purified from gel using a QIAquick gel extraction kit. TCRbeta amplicons were sequenced on an Illumina HiSeq 2500 with 250-bp paired-end reads. The original methods were these. Quality trimming of reads was performed with Trimmomatic v0.33, and paired reads were merged with FLASH v1.2.11 so that full CDR3 sequences could be recovered. MiGEC v1.2.1b assigned V, D and J germline segments to the rearranged TCRbeta sequences. Clonotype statistics and Shannon-Wiener diversity indices were calculated with VDJtools v1.0.0. Except for diversity analysis, only each sample's 250 most abundant clonotypes were used in subsequent analyses to reduce sampling bias. TCRdb handled the public reads itself, with Q25 trimming in fastp and clone calling in MiXCR, and kept productive beta chains. Rows are unified per CDR3 protein, each entry keeping the most common DNA and genes. TCRdb, not the authors, supplied the V and J calls. The sample records fewer than 250,000 distinct CDR3 sequences, approximately 65% of which are singletons. About 7.1% of the sample goes to the ten largest clones.

To note about this clonotype: It has no known antigen specificity. A read error may explain this, as a much larger clone is one base away.

TRIzol reagent was used to extract blood RNA from unsorted whole blood, while the DNeasy Blood & Tissue kit provided the germline DNA. At the time of sampling, the patients had chronic HBV infection and had not received any treatment. Before surgery, approximately 4 milliliters of peripheral blood were collected into K2EDTA tubes. Specimen: peripheral blood. The sequence was collected from a woman in her fifties or sixties with primary liver carcinoma and hepatitis B virus infection. The chain employs TRBV10-1 and TRBJ2-1; the D gene identity is not certain. The base sequence is TGCGCCAGCAGTCCAAATGCCGGGTTGGGCGATGGGCAGTTCTTC. Translated, this gives CASSPNAGLGDGQFF.